This entry describes one T cell receptor (beta chain). No cognate antigen has been identified for it. No qualities accompany the bases; no much larger clone lies one base away. According to the germline V gene (reference sequence), CDR1 reads LGHDT and CDR2 reads YNNKEL. The CDR3, from cysteine to phenylalanine, totals 16 residues. Of the read, only the CDR3 DNA is kept; its 48 bases are in frame from base 1. V lost 1 base and J lost 5 bases, and the count of bases not matched to a germline gene is 6. The library was produced with the immunoSEQ multiplex PCR assay. TCRdb provides this immuneACCESS table in a form limited to in-frame rearrangements. Some clones are lacking; in checked studies, under half of them reflect an unresolved V gene, and why the rest are absent is not known. The sample table contains 150,000 or so clones; only one count was recorded for roughly 92% of them. Roughly 0.7% of the sample goes to the ten largest clones.

This sample was taken from a study of control samples from healthy donors and cancer patients (dated by TCRdb to about 2020). Sequenced input: blood. The chain links TRBV3-1 (or the pseudogene TRBV3-2) with TRBJ2-1, with 9 junctional bases fitting TRBD1. The clonotype originates from a woman aged 25 to 39 in good health. The CDR3 is CASSQGAGTGHNEQFF. The DNA is as follows: TGTGCCAGCAGCCAAGGGGCCGGGACAGGGCACAATGAGCAGTTCTTC.